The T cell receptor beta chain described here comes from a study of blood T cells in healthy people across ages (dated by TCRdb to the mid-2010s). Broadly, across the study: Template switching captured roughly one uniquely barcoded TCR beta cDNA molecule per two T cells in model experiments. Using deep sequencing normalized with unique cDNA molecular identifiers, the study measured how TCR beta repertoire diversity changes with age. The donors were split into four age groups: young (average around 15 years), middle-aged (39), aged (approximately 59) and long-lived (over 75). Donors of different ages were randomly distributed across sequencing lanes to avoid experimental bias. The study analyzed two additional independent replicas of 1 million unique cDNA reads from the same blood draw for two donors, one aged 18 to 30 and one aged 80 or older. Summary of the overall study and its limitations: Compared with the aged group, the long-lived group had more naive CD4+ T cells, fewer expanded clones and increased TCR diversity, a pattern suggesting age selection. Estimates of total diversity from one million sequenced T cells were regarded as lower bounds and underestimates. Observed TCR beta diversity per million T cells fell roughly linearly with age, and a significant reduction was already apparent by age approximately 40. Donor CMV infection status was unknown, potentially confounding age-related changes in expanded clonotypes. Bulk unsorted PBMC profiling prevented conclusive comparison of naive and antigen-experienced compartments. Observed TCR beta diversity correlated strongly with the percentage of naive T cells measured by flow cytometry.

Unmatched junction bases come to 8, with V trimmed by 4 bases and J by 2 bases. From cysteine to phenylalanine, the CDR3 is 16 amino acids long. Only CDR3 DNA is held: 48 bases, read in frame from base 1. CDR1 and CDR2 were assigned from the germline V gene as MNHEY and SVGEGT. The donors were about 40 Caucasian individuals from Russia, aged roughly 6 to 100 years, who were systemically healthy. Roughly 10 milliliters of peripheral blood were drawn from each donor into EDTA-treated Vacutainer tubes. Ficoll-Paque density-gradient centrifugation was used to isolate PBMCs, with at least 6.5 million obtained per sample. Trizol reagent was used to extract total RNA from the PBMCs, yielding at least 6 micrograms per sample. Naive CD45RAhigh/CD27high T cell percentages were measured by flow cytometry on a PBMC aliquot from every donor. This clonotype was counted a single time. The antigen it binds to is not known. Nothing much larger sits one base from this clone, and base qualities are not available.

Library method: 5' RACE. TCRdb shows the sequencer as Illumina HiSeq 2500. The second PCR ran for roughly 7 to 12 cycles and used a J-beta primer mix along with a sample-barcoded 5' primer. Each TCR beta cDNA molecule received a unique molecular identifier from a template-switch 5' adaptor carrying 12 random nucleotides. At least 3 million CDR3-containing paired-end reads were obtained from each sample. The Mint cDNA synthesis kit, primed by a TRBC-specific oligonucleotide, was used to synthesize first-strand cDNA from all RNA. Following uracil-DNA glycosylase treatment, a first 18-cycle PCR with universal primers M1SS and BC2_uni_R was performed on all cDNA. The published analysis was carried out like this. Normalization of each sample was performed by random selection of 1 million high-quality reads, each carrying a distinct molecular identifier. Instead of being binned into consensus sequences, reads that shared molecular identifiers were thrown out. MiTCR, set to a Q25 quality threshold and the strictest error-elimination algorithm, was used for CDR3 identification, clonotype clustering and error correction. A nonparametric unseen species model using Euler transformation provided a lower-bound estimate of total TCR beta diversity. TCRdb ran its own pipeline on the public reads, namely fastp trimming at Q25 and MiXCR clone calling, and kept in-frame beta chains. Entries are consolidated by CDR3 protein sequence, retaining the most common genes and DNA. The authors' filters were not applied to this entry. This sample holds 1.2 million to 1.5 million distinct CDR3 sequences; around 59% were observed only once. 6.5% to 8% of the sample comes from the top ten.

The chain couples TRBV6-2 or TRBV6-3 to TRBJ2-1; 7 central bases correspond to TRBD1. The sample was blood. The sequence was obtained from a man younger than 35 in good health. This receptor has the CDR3 CASSFTDRAPYNEQFF. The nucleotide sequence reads TGTGCCAGCAGTTTCACAGACAGGGCTCCCTACAATGAGCAGTTCTTC.